The table lists the clone carrying this T cell receptor (beta chain) with a few counts. This sample stems from a study of blood T cell repertoires in COVID-19. Across the whole study: The United States, Italy and Spain provided the acute and convalescent COVID-19 samples. T cells, B-cell-depleted T cells, or PBMCs provided the cDNA or gDNA that served as material.

Original methodology: Amplification with reference gene primers provided the estimates of nucleated cell counts. Libraries were prepared by immunoSEQ multiplex PCR; TCRdb keeps only in-frame clonotypes and omits some of them. V, J and clone size derive from that table, while D and trimming were established from the DNA sequence. The top ten clones hold roughly 15% of a sample with around 300,000 clones, 85% of them seen once. CDR1 and CDR2 from the germline V gene are SGHNT and YYREEE (reference sequence). This CDR3 has 15 residues. V lost 1 base, J lost 7 bases, and 4 bases stayed unmatched. Sequencing used peripheral blood. V gene TRBV5-4 combines with J gene TRBJ2-1, with TRBD2 matching over 11 bases. This TCR derives from a human donor in a cohort sampled during active COVID-19. Here the CDR3 reads CASSLTSGSLNEQFF. As DNA, the CDR3 is TGTGCCAGCAGCTTGACTAGCGGGAGTTTAAATGAGCAGTTCTTC.